Each of the 23 T cell receptor beta chains below was sequenced from the same sample in a study of T cells in Graves' hyperthyroidism and ophthalmopathy. Amplification yielded TCR beta CDR3 regions, with RNA transcripts as the source. The HTBI primer set was used in a first-round RT-PCR of the TCR CDR3. Each CDR3 protein is one row after TCRdb ran MiXCR on the multiplex PCR reads. Of about 740,000 distinct CDR3 sequences detected, 14% appear once; the ten largest clones hold 10%. What was sequenced was blood. These receptors all come from a woman in her late teens or twenties with Graves' hyperthyroidism.

This clonotype turned up a few times. This chain joins TRBV29-1 and TRBJ2-3; D not resolved. CDR1 and CDR2 from the germline V gene are SQVTM and ANQGSEA. Between the trimmed V and J ends, which lost 7 bases and 1 base, there was a span of 12 bases. This CDR3 comprises 13 residues. The CDR3 coding sequence is TGCAGCGCTGATCCTCTAGGCACAGATACGCAGTATTTT. Protein: CSADPLGTDTQYF.

This clonotype was seen ten or more times. The chain uses TRBV28 and TRBJ2-5, with TRBD2 as a possible D gene (6 bases). Trimming stripped 5 bases from V and 4 bases from J, with 11 bases between. The germline CDR1 and CDR2 sequences are MDHEN and SYDVKM. The CDR3 spans 13 residues. CDR3 nucleotide sequence: TGTGCCAGCAGTGATACGCGGGGAGAGACCCAGTACTTC. Translation gives CASSDTRGETQYF.

In its sample, this clonotype was seen many times. The V gene is TRBV18, the J gene TRBJ1-4; D unclear. V was shortened by 1 base and J by 6 bases, with 3 bases between the two germline ends. CDR3 length: 12 amino acids. Germline-derived CDR1 and CDR2 are KGHSH and LQKENI. The CDR3 DNA reads TGTGCCAGCTCACCACAGGATGAAAAACTGTTTTTT. This codes for CASSPQDEKLFF.

This clonotype was detected only a few times. The V gene is TRBV10-3, the J gene TRBJ2-7, with 10 bases matching TRBD2. This CDR3 has 15 amino acids. CDR1 is ENHRY, CDR2 SYGVKD, per germline. V was pared by 2 bases and J by 2 bases, with 3 bases of the junction left unmatched. In nucleotides, the CDR3 is TGTGCCATCAGTGAGGAAGCGGGAGGGCCCTACGAGCAGTACTTC. Translating it yields CAISEEAGGPYEQYF.

This clonotype has a single count. The chain recombines TRBV25-1 with TRBJ2-7, with no clear D. This CDR3 has 19 amino acids. V was shortened by 6 bases and J by 3 bases, with 30 bases between the two germline ends. Per the germline V gene, CDR1 is MGHDK and CDR2 is SYGVNS. CDR3 DNA sequence: TGTGCCAGCAGCCCCGTTTCAAGGCAGCCGAGTTTCCCGCACTACGAGCAGTACTTC. This codes for CASSPVSRQPSFPHYEQYF.

A few counts support this clonotype. V gene TRBV6-2 or TRBV6-3 combines with J gene TRBJ2-3; no clear D. V was trimmed by 1 base and J by 8 bases, leaving 28 bases between them. The germline CDR1 and CDR2 sequences are MNHEY and SVGEGT. The CDR3 length is 19 residues. CDR3 residues: CASSYFIWRPTSEKGTQYF. CDR3 sequence (DNA): TGTGCCAGCAGTTACTTCATTTGGCGACCTACCTCTGAAAAGGGTACGCAGTATTTT.

The genes are TRBV3-1 and TRBJ2-1, with 14 bases identical to TRBD2. Germline V lookup: CDR1 LGHDT, CDR2 YNNKEL (reference sequence). The CDR3 has 16 residues. The V gene end was trimmed by 3 bases and the J gene end by 4 bases; junction bases not matched to a gene: 2. The CDR3 reads CASSQWTSGRYNEQFF. CDR3 coding DNA: TGTGCCAGCAGCCAGTGGACTAGCGGGAGGTACAATGAGCAGTTCTTC.

This clonotype has ten or more counts. The chain joins TRBV7-8 to TRBJ1-3; no reliable D call. V shed 5 bases and J shed 2 bases, with 16 bases lying between them. The CDR3 loop spans 16 amino acids. Germline V gene sequence: CDR1 SGHVS, CDR2 FQNEAQ. The CDR3 coding sequence is TGTGCCAGCAGCCTTACTTTGATTCTTACTGGAAACACCATATATTTT. This translates into CASSLTLILTGNTIYF.

This clonotype was counted at least ten times. The chain links TRBV20-1 to TRBJ2-7; either TRBD1 or TRBD2 may supply D (6 bases each). This CDR3 is 14 amino acids long. V lost 1 base to trimming and J lost 4 bases, with 14 bases between them. Per the germline V gene, CDR1 is DFQATT and CDR2 is SNEGSKA (reference sequence). The CDR3 bases are TGCAGTGCTAGAGGTTTAGAGGGGGGTTACGAGCAGTACTTC. As protein: CSARGLEGGYEQYF.

The chain has TRBV27 and TRBJ2-1, with D maybe TRBD1 (5 bases). The V end was cut by 3 bases, the J end by 6 bases, with 12 bases between. This CDR3 spans 14 amino acids. Germline CDR1 and CDR2: MNHEY and SMNVEV (reference sequence). This CDR3 reads CASSFLDSINEQFF. The CDR3 DNA reads TGTGCCAGCAGTTTCCTCGACAGCATCAATGAGCAGTTCTTC.

Ten or more counts support this clonotype. The chain employs TRBV18 and TRBJ1-1, with 8 positions matching TRBD1. This CDR3 is 15 amino acids long. Trimming at V came to 1 base and at J to 7 bases, leaving 8 bases not matched to a gene. Germline V gives CDR1 KGHSH, CDR2 LQKENI. In DNA form, the CDR3 reads TGTGCCAGCTCACCACGACAGGGGCGCGGCGGTGAAGCTTTCTTT. The encoded protein is CASSPRQGRGGEAFF.

This clonotype was counted only a few times. V usage is TRBV29-1 and J usage is TRBJ2-3, with TRBD2 as a possible D gene (6 bases). The CDR3 covers 15 residues. V shed 3 bases and J shed 2 bases, with 15 bases lying between them. Germline V gene lookup returns CDR1 SQVTM and CDR2 ANQGSEA. The CDR3 region is CSVDGRDLYTDTQYF. CDR3 sequence (DNA): TGCAGCGTTGACGGGCGGGACCTCTACACAGATACGCAGTATTTT.

This sequence joins TRBV29-1 and TRBJ2-1, with 10 positions matching TRBD2. Germline V lookup: CDR1 SQVTM, CDR2 ANQGSEA. Unmatched junction bases numbered 5, after V lost 8 bases and J lost 1 base. The CDR3 is 14 residues long. The CDR3 nucleotides are TGCAGCATAACACTAGCGGGATCCTACAATGAGCAGTTCTTC. It yields the protein CSITLAGSYNEQFF.

The chain links TRBV3-1 to TRBJ1-4; a weak D match, TRBD1 (5 bases). From germline, CDR1 is LGHDT and CDR2 YNNKEL (reference sequence). CDR3 size: 16 residues. Trimming took 0 bases from V and 8 from J, leaving 16 bases between them. CDR3 bases: TGTGCCAGCAGCCAAGATACCGGGACCAGCGGAGAAAAACTGTTTTTT. This encodes CASSQDTGTSGEKLFF.

In this sample, this clonotype turned up many times. The chain links TRBV11-2 to TRBJ2-7; D is possibly TRBD2 (5 bases). V lost 3 bases, J lost 0 bases, and 12 bases lay in between. The CDR3 covers 15 residues. The germline CDR1 and CDR2 sequences are SGHAT and FQNNGV. CDR3 sequence: CASSFTGDPSYEQYF. The CDR3 bases are TGTGCCAGCAGCTTTACCGGGGATCCCTCCTACGAGCAGTACTTC. Variable domain in full (rest from reference TRBV11-2 and TRBJ2-7): EAGVAQSPRYKIIEKRQSVAFWCNPISGHATLYWYQQILGQGPKLLIQFQNNGVVDDSQLPKDRFSAERLKGVDSTLKIQPAKLEDSAVYLCASSFTGDPSYEQYFGPGTRLTVT.

The rearrangement links TRBV10-3 to TRBJ2-7; 9 nucleotides align to TRBD1. The germline gives CDR1 ENHRY, CDR2 SYGVKD. The V and J ends lost 0 bases and 4 bases, in that order; junction bases with no gene match: 4. This CDR3 contains 15 residues. The DNA of the CDR3 is TGTGCCATCAGTGAGTCACAGGGGGCGGCTTACGAGCAGTACTTC. This gives the protein CAISESQGAAYEQYF.

Regarding this clonotype: A much bigger clone sits one base away, suggesting this may be a read error. The genes are TRBV18 and TRBJ1-1; TRBD1 might be the D (5 bases). The CDR3 contains 13 residues. V was pared by 4 bases and J by 11 bases, with 17 bases between. Germline V gene data show CDR1 as KGHSH and CDR2 as LQKENI. CDR3 residues: CASSLNRSFGAFF. The CDR3 nucleotides read TGTGCCAGCTCACTCAACAGGAGTTTCGGGGCTTTCTTT.

In this sample, this clonotype turned up many times. V gene TRBV24-1 combines with J gene TRBJ2-2; D is ambiguous. V lost 4 bases and J lost 7, with 9 bases in between. The CDR3 extends over 13 amino acids. Looked up from germline, CDR1 is KGHDR and CDR2 is SFDVKD. The CDR3 protein is CATSESMNGELFF. The CDR3 DNA reads as TGTGCCACCAGTGAGTCGATGAACGGGGAGCTGTTTTTT.

Many counts were recorded for this clonotype. The chain carries TRBV19 and TRBJ1-5; possible D gene TRBD1, 6 bases. The CDR3 sequence is 14 residues long. V lost 7 bases, J lost 3 bases, and 13 bases lay in between. The germline V gene has CDR1 LNHDA and CDR2 SQIVND (reference sequence). The CDR3 protein is CASMRGGHNQPQHF. CDR3 DNA sequence: TGTGCCAGTATGCGCGGGGGCCACAATCAGCCCCAGCATTTT. Supplemented by reference TRBV19 and TRBJ1-5, the full variable domain reads DGGITQSPKYLFRKEGQNVTLSCEQNLNHDAMYWYRQDPGQGLRLIYYSQIVNDFQKGDIAEGYSVSREKKESFPLTVTSAQKNPTAFYLCASMRGGHNQPQHFGDGTRLSIL.

This clonotype was seen ten or more times. The rearrangement uses TRBV11-2 and TRBJ2-1; no clear D. The CDR3 contains 14 residues. Germline CDR1 reads SGHAT; CDR2 reads FQNNGV. V was pared by 0 bases and J by 5 bases, with 8 bases between. As DNA, the CDR3 is TGTGCCAGCAGCTTAGATGGGGTAGACAATGAGCAGTTCTTC. The encoded protein is CASSLDGVDNEQFF.

The chain employs TRBV30 and TRBJ1-4; possible D gene TRBD1, 5 bases. Trimming shortened V by 3 bases and J by 5 bases, and 10 bases separated the two germline ends. From germline, CDR1 is GTSNPN and CDR2 SVGIG (reference sequence). The CDR3 is 13 amino acids. The CDR3 region is CAWSRQQNEKLFF. The CDR3, as DNA: TGTGCCTGGAGCAGACAGCAGAATGAAAAACTGTTTTTT.

This clonotype has a count of ten or more. The chain recombines TRBV20-1 with TRBJ1-6; no clear D gene. V shed 3 bases and J shed 0 bases, with 12 bases lying between them. CDR1 and CDR2 from the germline V gene are DFQATT and SNEGSKA (reference sequence). The CDR3 sequence is 16 residues long. The CDR3, as DNA: TGCAGTGCTAGCCGGCCTCCTAGCTCCTATAATTCACCCCTCCACTTT. It codes for CSASRPPSSYNSPLHF.

This clonotype occurred a few times. This sequence joins TRBV20-1 and TRBJ2-5; 9 nucleotides agree with TRBD1. The CDR3 covers 15 residues. Trimming removed 7 bases from V and 5 bases from J; junction bases left unmatched: 14. The germline V gene encodes CDR1 DFQATT and CDR2 SNEGSKA (reference sequence). The CDR3 loop reads CSGIAPGTGRETQYF. The CDR3 coding sequence is TGCAGTGGAATTGCTCCCGGGACAGGGCGGGAGACCCAGTACTTC.